The 8 T cell receptor beta chains reported below all come from one sample, sequenced in a study of T cells in Graves' hyperthyroidism and ophthalmopathy. Researchers amplified the TCR beta CDR3 regions from RNA transcripts. First-round RT-PCR of the TCR CDR3 relied on the HTBI primer set. TCRdb recomputed calls from the multiplex PCR reads with MiXCR, one row per CDR3 protein. The sample lists about 560,000 distinct CDR3 sequences; 16% were seen once. The specimen sequenced was blood. All receptors come from a young woman with Graves' hyperthyroidism.

Ten or more counts support this clonotype. CDR3 sequence (DNA): TGTGCCAGCAGCTTAGAAGTCAGGGGCTCCTACGAGCAGTACTTC. It encodes CASSLEVRGSYEQYF. The chain has TRBV7-6 and TRBJ2-7; a weak D match, TRBD1 (6 bases). Germline CDR1 SGHVS, CDR2 FNYEAQ. The CDR3 contains 15 residues. Trimming pared 1 base from V and 0 bases from J, leaving 10 bases between.

This clonotype was recorded at least ten times. DNA for the CDR3: TGTGCCAGCAGTGTTGCAGGGGGTATTGATGAGCAGTTCTTC. The encoded protein is CASSVAGGIDEQFF. The genes are TRBV2 and TRBJ2-1, with 7 bases aligning to TRBD1. CDR1 and CDR2 (germline): SNHLY, FYNNEI. V gave up 4 bases and J gave up 8 bases; unmatched junction bases: 8. The CDR3 contains 14 residues.

In its sample, this clonotype was seen a few times. The chain is built from TRBV30 and TRBJ2-6, with no clear D. Per germline, CDR1 GTSNPN and CDR2 SVGIG (reference sequence). This CDR3 has 14 residues. The germline V and J ends were trimmed by 1 base and 0 bases, with 4 bases remaining between them. The CDR3 spells CAWSGGSGANVLTF. CDR3 sequence (DNA): TGTGCCTGGAGTGGAGGCTCTGGGGCCAACGTCCTGACTTTC. Filled out from reference TRBV30 and TRBJ2-6, the complete variable domain reads SQTIHQWPATLVQPVGSPLSLECTVEGTSNPNLYWYRQAAGRGLQLLFYSVGIGQISSEVPQNLSASRPQDRQFILSSKKLLLSDSGFYLCAWSGGSGANVLTFGAGSRLTVL.

The sample holds a few counts of this clonotype. The CDR3, as DNA: TGCAGTGCTAGAGTCGAATTACTCACTAATGAAAAACTGTTTTTT. This encodes CSARVELLTNEKLFF. The gene calls are TRBV20-1 and TRBJ1-4, with D uncertain. The germline V gene has CDR1 DFQATT and CDR2 SNEGSKA (reference sequence). Trimming shortened V by 1 base and J by 2 bases, and 11 bases separated the two germline ends. The CDR3 contains 15 residues.

This clonotype showed up many times. The chain recombines TRBV5-6 with TRBJ1-3; D is uncertain. The CDR3 sequence is 13 residues long. V lost 2 bases and J 4 bases, leaving 7 bases between the germline ends. The germline CDR1 and CDR2 sequences are SGHDT and YYEEEE. The CDR3 region has the DNA TGTGCCAGCAGCTTCGGGGAGGGAAACACCATATATTTT. It yields the protein CASSFGEGNTIYF.

The genes are TRBV9 and TRBJ2-3, with D unclear. Trimming shortened V by 2 bases and J by 0 bases, and 7 bases separated the two germline ends. CDR3 size: 14 residues. The V gene's germline CDR1 is SGDLS and CDR2 YYNGEE. CDR3 region: CASSVDGSTDTQYF. In DNA, the CDR3 is TGTGCCAGCAGCGTGGACGGGAGCACAGATACGCAGTATTTT. Based on the CDR3 plus reference TRBV9 and TRBJ2-3, the full variable domain is DSGVTQTPKHLITATGQRVTLRCSPRSGDLSVYWYQQSLDQGLQFLIQYYNGEERAKGNILERFSAQQFPDLHSELNLSSLELGDSALYFCASSVDGSTDTQYFGPGTRLTVL.

This clonotype was recorded at least ten times. The genes are TRBV28 and TRBJ1-1, with D possibly matching TRBD1 (6 bases). The CDR3 extends over 12 amino acids. Between the trimmed V and J ends, which lost 9 bases and 3 bases, there was a span of 11 bases. Germline V lookup: CDR1 MDHEN, CDR2 SYDVKM. The CDR3 DNA sequence: TGTGCCAGTCGGGAGGGGGACACTGAAGCTTTCTTT. This sequence encodes CASREGDTEAFF.

This clonotype has just a few counts. This chain connects TRBV4-3 to TRBJ1-2, with D perhaps matching TRBD1 (6 bases). The CDR3 covers 15 residues. CDR1 is LGHNA and CDR2 is YSLEER in the germline V gene. With 0 bases removed from V and 5 bases from J, the gap between germline ends came to 13 bases. In DNA, the CDR3 is TGCGCCAGCAGCCAAGATCGCGGGGGGCAATATGGCTACACCTTC. The encoded protein is CASSQDRGGQYGYTF.